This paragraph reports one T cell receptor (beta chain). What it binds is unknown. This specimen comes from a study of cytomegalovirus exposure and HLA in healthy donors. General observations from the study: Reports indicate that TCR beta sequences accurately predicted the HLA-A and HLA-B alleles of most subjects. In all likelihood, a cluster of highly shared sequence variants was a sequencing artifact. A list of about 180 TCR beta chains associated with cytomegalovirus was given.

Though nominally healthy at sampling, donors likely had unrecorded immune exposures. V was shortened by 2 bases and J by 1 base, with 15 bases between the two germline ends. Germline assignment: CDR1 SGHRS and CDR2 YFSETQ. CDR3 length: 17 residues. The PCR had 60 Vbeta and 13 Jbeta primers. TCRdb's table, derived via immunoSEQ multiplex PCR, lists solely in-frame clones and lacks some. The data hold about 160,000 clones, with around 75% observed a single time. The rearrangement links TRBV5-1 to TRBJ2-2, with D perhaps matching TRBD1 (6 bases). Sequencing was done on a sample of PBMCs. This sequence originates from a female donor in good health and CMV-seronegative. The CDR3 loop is CASSFPEDRQNTGELFF. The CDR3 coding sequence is TGCGCCAGCAGCTTCCCAGAAGACAGGCAGAACACCGGGGAGCTGTTTTTT.